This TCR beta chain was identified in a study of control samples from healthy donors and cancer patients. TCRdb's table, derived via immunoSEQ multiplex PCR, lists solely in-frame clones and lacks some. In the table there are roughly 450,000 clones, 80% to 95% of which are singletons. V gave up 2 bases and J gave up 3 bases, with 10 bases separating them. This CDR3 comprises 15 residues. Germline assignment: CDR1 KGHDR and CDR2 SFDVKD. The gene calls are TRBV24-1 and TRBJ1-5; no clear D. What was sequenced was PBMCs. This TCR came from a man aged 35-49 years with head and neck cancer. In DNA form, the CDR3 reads TGTGCCACCAGTGATTCAGGCACAACCAATCAGCCCCAGCATTTT. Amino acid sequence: CATSDSGTTNQPQHF.